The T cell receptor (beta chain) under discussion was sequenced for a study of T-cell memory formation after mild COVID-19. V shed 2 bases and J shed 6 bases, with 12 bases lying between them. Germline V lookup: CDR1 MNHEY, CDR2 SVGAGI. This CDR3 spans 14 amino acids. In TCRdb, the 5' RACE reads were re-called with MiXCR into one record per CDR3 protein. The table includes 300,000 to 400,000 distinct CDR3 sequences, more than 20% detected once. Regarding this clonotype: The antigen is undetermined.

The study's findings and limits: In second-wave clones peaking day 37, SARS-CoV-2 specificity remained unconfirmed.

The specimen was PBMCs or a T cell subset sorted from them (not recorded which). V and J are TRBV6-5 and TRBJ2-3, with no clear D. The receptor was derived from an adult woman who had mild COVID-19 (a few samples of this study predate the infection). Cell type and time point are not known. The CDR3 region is CASSYALKSDTQYF. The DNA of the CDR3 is TGTGCCAGCAGTTACGCCCTCAAGTCGGATACGCAGTATTTT.